This T cell receptor beta chain was captured by sequencing in a study of vaccination effects on CD4 cells after COVID-19. At the level of the study: Prior to sequencing, the ViraFEST assay stimulated PBMC with viral peptide pools, which expanded the antigen-specific CD4+ T cells. Of the BNT162b2 and mRNA-1273 vaccines, participants received two doses of one or the other.

The trim removed 8 bases at V and 5 bases at J, leaving 14 bases unmatched. Germline CDR1 SGHTA, CDR2 FQGTGA. The CDR3 contains 15 residues. The assay was immunoSEQ multiplex PCR, and TCRdb's table has in-frame clones only and misses some. This table holds around 60,000 clones, around three quarters found once. As concerns this clone: No antigen is known for it.

Subsequent to less than 13 days of culture, CD4+ T cells were isolated. Vaccinated recipients, who were negative for nucleocapsid antibodies, had no history of SARS-CoV-2 infection. Cells had half their medium changed to IL-2 medium on days 3 and 7. The TCR was taken from a human donor who received a COVID-19 vaccine. The sample here was CD4+ T cells from PBMCs cultured without peptide, taken before COVID-19 vaccination. The V and J genes are TRBV7-3 and TRBJ2-5; 7 bases line up with TRBD1. In DNA, the CDR3 is TGTGCCAGCGGTAGGACAGGTGACCCCCGTGAGACCCAGTACTTC. It translates to CASGRTGDPRETQYF.